This T cell receptor beta chain was recovered during a study of regulatory T cells in long-lasting Graves disease. Study at large: Graves' patients, diagnosed recently, had received antithyroid drugs under 3 months.

The germline V gene encodes CDR1 GTSNPN and CDR2 SVGIG (reference sequence). V was clipped by 0 bases and J by 0 bases; unmatched bases: 1. CDR3 length: 15 amino acids. CDR3 regions were amplified by Arm-PCR using iRepertoire HTBI primers to build TCR beta libraries. TCRdb fed the multiplex PCR reads into MiXCR, producing one record per CDR3 protein. The sample carries roughly 500,000 distinct CDR3 sequences, about 12% recorded once. The time point is: newly diagnosed GD, antithyroid drugs for less than 3 months. From RNA extracted from PBMCs, the TCR library was made. This clonotype was observed many times. The same sample was also used in a study of T cells in Graves' hyperthyroidism and ophthalmopathy. That source notes: Clinical symptoms, serum thyroxine and TRAb, thyroid ultrasound and orbital computed tomography were used for the diagnoses.

The clonotype originates from a young woman with Graves disease. The source material was peripheral blood mononuclear cells (PBMCs), sampled at new diagnosis, from a patient treated with antithyroid drugs. V is TRBV30 and J is TRBJ2-2, with TRBD2 matching 7 bases. CDR3 nucleotide sequence: TGTGCCTGGAGTGTAGGGACTACGAACACCGGGGAGCTGTTTTTT. Encoded protein: CAWSVGTTNTGELFF.